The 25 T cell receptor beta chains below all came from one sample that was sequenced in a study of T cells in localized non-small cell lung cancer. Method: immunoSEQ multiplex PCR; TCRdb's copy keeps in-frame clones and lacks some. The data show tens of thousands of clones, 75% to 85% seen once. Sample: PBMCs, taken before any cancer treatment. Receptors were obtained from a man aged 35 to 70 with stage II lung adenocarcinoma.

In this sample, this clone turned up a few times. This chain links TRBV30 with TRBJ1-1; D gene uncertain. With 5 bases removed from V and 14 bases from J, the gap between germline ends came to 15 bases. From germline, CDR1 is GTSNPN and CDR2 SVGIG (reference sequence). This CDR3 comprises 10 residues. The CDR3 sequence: CAWGRAPSFF. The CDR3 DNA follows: TGTGCCTGGGGTCGGGCCCCGTCCTTCTTT.

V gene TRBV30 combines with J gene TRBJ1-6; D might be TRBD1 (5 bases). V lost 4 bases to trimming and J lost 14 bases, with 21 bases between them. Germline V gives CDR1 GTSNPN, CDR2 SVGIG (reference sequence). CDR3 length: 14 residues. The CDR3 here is CAWKLRGRGSSLHF. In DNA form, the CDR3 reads TGTGCCTGGAAATTGAGAGGGCGGGGCTCATCCCTCCACTTT.

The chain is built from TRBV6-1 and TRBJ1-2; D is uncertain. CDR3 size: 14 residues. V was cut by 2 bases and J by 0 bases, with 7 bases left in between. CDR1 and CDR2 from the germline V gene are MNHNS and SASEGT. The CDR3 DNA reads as TGTGCCAGCAGTGAAAGCGGATCTAACTATGGCTACACCTTC. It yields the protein CASSESGSNYGYTF.

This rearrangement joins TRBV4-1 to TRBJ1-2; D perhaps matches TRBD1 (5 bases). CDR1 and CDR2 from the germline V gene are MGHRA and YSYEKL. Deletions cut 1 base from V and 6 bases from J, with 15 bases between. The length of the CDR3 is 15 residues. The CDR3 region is CASSQGWGVSDGYTF. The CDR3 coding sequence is TGCGCCAGCAGCCAAGGTTGGGGGGTTTCGGATGGCTACACCTTC.

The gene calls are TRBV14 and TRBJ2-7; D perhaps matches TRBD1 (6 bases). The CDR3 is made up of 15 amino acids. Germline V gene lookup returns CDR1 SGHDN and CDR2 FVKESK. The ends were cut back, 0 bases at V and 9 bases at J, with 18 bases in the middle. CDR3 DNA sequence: TGTGCCAGCAGCCAAGATCTGAGCAACCCACAGGGGCAGTACTTC. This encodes CASSQDLSNPQGQYF.

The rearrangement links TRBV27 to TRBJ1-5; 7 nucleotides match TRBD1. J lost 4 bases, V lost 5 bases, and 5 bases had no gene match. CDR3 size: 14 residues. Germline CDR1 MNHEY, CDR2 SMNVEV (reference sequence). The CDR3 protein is CASSPTGINQPQHF. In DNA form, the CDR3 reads TGTGCCAGCAGTCCGACAGGGATTAATCAGCCCCAGCATTTT.

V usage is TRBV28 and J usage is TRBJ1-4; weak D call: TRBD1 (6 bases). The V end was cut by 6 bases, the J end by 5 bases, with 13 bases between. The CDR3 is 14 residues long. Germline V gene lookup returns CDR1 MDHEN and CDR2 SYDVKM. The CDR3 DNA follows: TGTGCCAGCAGCCAGGGGAACGGGAATGAAAAACTGTTTTTT. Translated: CASSQGNGNEKLFF.

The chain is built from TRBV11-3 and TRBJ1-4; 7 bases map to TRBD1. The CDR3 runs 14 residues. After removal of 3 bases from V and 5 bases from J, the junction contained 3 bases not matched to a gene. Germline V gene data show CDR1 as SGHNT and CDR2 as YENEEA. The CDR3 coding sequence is TGTGCCAGCAGCTTGCAGGGGGAAAATGAAAAACTGTTTTTT. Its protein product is CASSLQGENEKLFF.

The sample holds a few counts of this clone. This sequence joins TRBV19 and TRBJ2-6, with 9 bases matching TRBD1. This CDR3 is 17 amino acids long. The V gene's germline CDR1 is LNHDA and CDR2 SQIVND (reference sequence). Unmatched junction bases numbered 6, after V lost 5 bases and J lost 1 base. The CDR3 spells CASSPAGTGSGANVLTF. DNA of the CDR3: TGTGCCAGTAGTCCAGCTGGGACAGGGTCTGGGGCCAACGTCCTGACTTTC. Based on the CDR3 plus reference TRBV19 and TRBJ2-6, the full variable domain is DGGITQSPKYLFRKEGQNVTLSCEQNLNHDAMYWYRQDPGQGLRLIYYSQIVNDFQKGDIAEGYSVSREKKESFPLTVTSAQKNPTAFYLCASSPAGTGSGANVLTFGAGSRLTVL.

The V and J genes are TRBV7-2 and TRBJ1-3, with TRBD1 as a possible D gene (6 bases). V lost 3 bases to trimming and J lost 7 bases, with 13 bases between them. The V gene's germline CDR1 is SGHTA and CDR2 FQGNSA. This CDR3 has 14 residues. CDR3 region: CASSFTQGHNTIYF. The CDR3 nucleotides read TGTGCCAGCAGCTTTACCCAGGGGCACAACACCATATATTTT.

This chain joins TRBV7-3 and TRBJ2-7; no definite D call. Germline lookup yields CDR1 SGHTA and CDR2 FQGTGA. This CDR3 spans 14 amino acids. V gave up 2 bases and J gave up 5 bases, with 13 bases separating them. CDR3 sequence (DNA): TGTGCCAGCAGCTTAGGCGGAGTTCCCCACGAGCAGTACTTC. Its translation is CASSLGGVPHEQYF.

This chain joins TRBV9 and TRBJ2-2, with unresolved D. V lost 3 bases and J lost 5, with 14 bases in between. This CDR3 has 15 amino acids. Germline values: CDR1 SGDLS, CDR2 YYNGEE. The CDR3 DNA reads TGTGCCAGCAGCGCCCGGGCCGGTAGTACCGGGGAGCTGTTTTTT. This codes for CASSARAGSTGELFF.

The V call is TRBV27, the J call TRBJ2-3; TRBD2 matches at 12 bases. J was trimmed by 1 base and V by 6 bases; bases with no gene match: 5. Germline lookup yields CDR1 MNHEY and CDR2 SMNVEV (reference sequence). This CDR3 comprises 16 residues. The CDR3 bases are TGTGCCAGCAGCCTCCTAGCGGGGGGGGGCACAGATACGCAGTATTTT. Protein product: CASSLLAGGGTDTQYF.

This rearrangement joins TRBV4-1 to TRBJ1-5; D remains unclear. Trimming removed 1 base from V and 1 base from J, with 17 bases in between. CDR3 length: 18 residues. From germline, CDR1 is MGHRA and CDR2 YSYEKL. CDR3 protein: CASSQVDLGFGSNQPQHF. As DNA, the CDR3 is TGCGCCAGCAGCCAAGTTGATCTAGGATTCGGCAGCAATCAGCCCCAGCATTTT.

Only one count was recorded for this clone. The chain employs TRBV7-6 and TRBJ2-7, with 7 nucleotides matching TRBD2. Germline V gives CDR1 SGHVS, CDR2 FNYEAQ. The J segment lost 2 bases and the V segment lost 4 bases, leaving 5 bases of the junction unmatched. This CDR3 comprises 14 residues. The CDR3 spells CASSYGGGTYEQYF. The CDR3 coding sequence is TGTGCCAGCAGCTATGGGGGAGGGACCTACGAGCAGTACTTC.

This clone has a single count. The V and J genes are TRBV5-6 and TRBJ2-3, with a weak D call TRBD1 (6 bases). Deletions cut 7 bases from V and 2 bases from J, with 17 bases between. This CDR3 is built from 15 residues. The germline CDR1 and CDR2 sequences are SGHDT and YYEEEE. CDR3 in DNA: TGTGCCAGCGGATTCGACACAGGGCCCACAGATACGCAGTATTTT. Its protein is CASGFDTGPTDTQYF.

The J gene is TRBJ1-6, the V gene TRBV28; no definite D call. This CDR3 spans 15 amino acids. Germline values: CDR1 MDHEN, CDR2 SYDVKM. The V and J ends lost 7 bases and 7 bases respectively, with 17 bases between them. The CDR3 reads CASIEGRGLNSPLHF. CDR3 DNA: TGTGCCAGCATCGAAGGGAGAGGGTTGAATTCACCCCTCCACTTT.

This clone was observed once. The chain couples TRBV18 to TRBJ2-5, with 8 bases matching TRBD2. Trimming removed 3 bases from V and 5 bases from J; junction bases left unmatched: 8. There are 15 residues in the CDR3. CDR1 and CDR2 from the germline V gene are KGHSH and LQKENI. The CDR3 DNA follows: TGTGCCAGCTCACCTTATACAGCGGGGGTGGAGACCCAGTACTTC. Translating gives CASSPYTAGVETQYF.

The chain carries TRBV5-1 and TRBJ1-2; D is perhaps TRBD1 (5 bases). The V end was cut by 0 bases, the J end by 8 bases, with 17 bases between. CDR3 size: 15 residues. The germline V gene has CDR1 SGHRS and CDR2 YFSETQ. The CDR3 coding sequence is TGCGCCAGCAGCTTGGGTACCGGGACTCGTCGGGGCTACACCTTC. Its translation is CASSLGTGTRRGYTF.

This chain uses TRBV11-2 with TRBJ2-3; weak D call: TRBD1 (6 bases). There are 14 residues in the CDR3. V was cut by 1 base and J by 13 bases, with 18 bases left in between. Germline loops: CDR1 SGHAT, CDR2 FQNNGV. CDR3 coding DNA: TGTGCCAGCAGCTTAGCCACAGTCATAAACAGGGAGTATTTT. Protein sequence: CASSLATVINREYF.

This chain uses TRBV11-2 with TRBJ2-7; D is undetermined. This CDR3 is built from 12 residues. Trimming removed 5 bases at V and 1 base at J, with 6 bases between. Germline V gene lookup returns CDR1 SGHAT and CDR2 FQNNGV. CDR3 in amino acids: CASSQYSYEQYF. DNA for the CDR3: TGTGCCAGCAGCCAATATTCCTACGAGCAGTACTTC.

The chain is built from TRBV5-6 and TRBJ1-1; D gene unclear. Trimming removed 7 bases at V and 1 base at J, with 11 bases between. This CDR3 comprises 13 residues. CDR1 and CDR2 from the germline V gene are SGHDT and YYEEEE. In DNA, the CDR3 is TGTGCCAGCCTAGCCATCGGGAACACTGAAGCTTTCTTT. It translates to CASLAIGNTEAFF.

In DNA form, the CDR3 reads TGTGCCAGCAGTTTTTATCAAAGCGGACAGATTTATGGCTACACCTTC. Translation gives CASSFYQSGQIYGYTF. This chain links TRBV28 with TRBJ1-2, with a possible D match to TRBD1 (6 bases). Trimming removed 3 bases at V and 5 bases at J, with 19 bases between. CDR1 MDHEN and CDR2 SYDVKM come from the germline V gene. The CDR3 is 16 amino acids.

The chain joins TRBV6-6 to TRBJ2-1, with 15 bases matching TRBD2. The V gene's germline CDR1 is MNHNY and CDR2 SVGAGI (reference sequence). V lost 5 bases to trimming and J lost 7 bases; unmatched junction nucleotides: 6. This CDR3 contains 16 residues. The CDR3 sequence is CASSRTSGRAGNEQFF. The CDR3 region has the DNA TGTGCCAGCAGTCGGACTAGCGGGAGGGCCGGGAATGAGCAGTTCTTC.

The chain's CDR3 is CASSEVGLSTDTQYF. The CDR3 DNA reads TGTGCCAGCAGTGAAGTTGGACTTAGCACAGATACGCAGTATTTT. The rearrangement joins TRBV6-1 to TRBJ2-3; D possibly corresponds to TRBD2 (5 bases). The CDR3 loop spans 15 amino acids. V lost 1 base to trimming and J lost 0 bases, with 8 bases between them. Per germline, CDR1 MNHNS and CDR2 SASEGT.